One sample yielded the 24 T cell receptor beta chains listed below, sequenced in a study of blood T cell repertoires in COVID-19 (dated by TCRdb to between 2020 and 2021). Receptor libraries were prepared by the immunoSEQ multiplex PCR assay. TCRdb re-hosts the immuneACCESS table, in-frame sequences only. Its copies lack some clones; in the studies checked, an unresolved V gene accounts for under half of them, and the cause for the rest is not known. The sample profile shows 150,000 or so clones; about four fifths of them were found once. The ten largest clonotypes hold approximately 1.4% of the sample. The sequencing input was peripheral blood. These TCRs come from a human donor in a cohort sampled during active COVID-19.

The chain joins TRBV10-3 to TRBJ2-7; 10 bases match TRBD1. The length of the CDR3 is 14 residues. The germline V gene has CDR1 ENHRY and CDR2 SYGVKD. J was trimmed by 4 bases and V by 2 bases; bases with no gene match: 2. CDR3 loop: CAISEGTGVYEQYF. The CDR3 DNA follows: TGTGCCATCAGTGAGGGGACAGGGGTGTACGAGCAGTACTTC.

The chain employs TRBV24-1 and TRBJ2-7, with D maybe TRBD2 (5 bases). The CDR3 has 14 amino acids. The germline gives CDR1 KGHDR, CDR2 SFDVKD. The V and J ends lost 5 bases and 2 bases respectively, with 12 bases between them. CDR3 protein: CATSGAGGTYEQYF. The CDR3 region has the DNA TGTGCCACCAGTGGGGCGGGCGGAACCTACGAGCAGTACTTC.

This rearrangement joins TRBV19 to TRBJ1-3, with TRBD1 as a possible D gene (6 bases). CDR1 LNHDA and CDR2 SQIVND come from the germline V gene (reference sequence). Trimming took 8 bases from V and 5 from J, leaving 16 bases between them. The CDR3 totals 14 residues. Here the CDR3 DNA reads TGTGCCAGTCTAGGGGGTCCTCTTCGAAACACCATATATTTT. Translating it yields CASLGGPLRNTIYF.

The CDR3, as DNA: TGTGCCAGCAGCCTGGGACAGGGGGTAGCCTACGAGCAGTACTTC. Its translation: CASSLGQGVAYEQYF. This chain uses TRBV13 with TRBJ2-7, with 11 nucleotides matching TRBD1. V was clipped by 5 bases and J by 2 bases; unmatched bases: 5. This CDR3 has 15 residues. Per the germline V gene, CDR1 is PRHDT and CDR2 is FYEKMQ (reference sequence).

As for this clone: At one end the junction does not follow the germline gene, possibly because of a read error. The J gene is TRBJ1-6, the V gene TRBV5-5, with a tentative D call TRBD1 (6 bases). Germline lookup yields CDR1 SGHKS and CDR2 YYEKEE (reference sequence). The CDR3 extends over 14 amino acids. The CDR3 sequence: CASSLDRPDSPLHF. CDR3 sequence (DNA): TGTGCCAGCAGTTTGGACAGACCAGATTCACCCCTCCACTTT.

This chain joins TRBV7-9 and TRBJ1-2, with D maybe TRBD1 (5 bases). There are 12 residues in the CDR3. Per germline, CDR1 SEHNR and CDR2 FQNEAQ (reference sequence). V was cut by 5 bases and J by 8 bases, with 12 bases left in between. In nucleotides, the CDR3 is TGTGCCAGCAGCCGGGACCGGGGGGGCTACACCTTC. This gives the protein CASSRDRGGYTF. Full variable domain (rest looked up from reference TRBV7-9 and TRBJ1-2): DTGVSQNPRHKITKRGQNVTFRCDPISEHNRLYWYRQTLGQGPEFLTYFQNEAQLEKSRLLSDRFSAERPKGSFSTLEIQRTEQGDSAMYLCASSRDRGGYTFGSGTRLTVV.

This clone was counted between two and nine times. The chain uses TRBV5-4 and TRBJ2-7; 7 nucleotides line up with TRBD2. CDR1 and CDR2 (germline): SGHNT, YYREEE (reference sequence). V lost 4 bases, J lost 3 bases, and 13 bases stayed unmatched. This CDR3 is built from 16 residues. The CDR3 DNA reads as TGTGCCAGCAGCCCGGGTGGGTTAGCGGGCCTCTACGAGCAGTACTTC. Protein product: CASSPGGLAGLYEQYF.

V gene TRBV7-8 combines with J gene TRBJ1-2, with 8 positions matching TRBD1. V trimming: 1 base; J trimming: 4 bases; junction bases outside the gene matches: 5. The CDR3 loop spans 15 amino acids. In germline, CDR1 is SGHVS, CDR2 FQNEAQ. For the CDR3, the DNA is TGTGCCAGCAGCTTAGTAGACAGGGGAGGCTATGGCTACACCTTC. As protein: CASSLVDRGGYGYTF.

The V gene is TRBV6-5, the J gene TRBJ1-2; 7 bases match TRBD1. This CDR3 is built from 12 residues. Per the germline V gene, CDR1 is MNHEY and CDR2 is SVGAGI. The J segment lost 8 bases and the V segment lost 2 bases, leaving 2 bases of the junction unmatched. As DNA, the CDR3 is TGTGCCAGCAGTTACATGACAGGGGGCTACACCTTC. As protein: CASSYMTGGYTF.

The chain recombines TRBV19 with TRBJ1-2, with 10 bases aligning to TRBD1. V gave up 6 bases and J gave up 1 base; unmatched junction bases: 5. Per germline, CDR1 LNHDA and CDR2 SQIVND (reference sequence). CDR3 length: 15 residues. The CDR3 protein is CASSDRDRGNYGYTF. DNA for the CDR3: TGTGCCAGTAGCGACAGGGACAGGGGTAACTATGGCTACACCTTC.

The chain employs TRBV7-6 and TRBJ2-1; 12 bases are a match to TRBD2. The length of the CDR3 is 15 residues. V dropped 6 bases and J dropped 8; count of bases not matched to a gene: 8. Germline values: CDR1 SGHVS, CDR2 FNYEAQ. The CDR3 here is CASSWGLAGADEQFF. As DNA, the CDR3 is TGTGCCAGCAGTTGGGGACTAGCGGGCGCGGATGAGCAGTTCTTC.

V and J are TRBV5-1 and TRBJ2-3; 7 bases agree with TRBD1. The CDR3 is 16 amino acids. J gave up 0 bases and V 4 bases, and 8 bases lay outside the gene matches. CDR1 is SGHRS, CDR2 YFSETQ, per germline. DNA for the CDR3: TGCGCCAGCAGCCTGGCAGGGGGTATGAGCACAGATACGCAGTATTTT. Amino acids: CASSLAGGMSTDTQYF. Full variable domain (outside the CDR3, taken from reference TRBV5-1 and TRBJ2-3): KAGVTQTPRYLIKTRGQQVTLSCSPISGHRSVSWYQQTPGQGLQFLFEYFSETQRNKGNFPGRFSGRQFSNSRSEMNVSTLELGDSALYLCASSLAGGMSTDTQYFGPGTRLTVL.

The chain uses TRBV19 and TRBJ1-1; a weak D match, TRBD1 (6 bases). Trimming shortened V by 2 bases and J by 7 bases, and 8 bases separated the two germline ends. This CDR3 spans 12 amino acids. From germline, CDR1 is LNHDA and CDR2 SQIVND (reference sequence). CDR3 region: CASSIQGFEAFF. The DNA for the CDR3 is TGTGCCAGTAGTATACAGGGGTTTGAAGCTTTCTTT.

CDR3 amino acids: CASSYSGAERDTEAFF. In nucleotides, the CDR3 is TGTGCCAGCAGTTACTCGGGGGCAGAAAGGGACACTGAAGCTTTCTTT. The chain uses TRBV6-5 and TRBJ1-1; D possibly corresponds to TRBD1 (6 bases). V lost 0 bases, J lost 3 bases, and 14 bases lay in between. Germline CDR1 is MNHEY and CDR2 is SVGAGI. This CDR3 is built from 16 residues.

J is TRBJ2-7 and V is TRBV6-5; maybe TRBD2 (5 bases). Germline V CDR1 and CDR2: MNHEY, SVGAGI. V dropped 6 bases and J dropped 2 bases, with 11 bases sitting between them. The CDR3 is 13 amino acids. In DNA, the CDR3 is TGTGCCAGCAGAAGGCCCGGGACCTACGAGCAGTACTTC. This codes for CASRRPGTYEQYF.

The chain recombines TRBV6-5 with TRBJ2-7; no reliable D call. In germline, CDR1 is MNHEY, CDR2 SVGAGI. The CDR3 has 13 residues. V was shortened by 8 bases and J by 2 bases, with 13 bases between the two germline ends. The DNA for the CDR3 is TGTGCCAGCGGTACGAGGCTGGCCTACGAGCAGTACTTC. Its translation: CASGTRLAYEQYF.

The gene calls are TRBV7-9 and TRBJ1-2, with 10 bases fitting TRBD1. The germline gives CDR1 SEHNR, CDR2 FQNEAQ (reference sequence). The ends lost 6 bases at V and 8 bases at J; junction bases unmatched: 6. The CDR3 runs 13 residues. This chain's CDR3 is CASRPTGGLGYTF. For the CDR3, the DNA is TGTGCCAGCAGGCCGACAGGGGGCCTCGGCTACACCTTC.

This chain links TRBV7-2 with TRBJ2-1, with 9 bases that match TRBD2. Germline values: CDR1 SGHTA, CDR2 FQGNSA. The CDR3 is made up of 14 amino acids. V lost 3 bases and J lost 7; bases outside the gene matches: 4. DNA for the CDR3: TGTGCCAGCAGCTTGGCGGGAGGGAGAAATGAGCAGTTCTTC. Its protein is CASSLAGGRNEQFF.

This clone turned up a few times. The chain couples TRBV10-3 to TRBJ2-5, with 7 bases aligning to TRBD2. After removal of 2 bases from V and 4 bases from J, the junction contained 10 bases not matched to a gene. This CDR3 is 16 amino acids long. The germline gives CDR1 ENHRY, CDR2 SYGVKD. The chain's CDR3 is CAISEGRGRGRETQYF. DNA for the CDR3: TGTGCCATCAGTGAGGGGAGGGGTCGGGGCCGAGAGACCCAGTACTTC.

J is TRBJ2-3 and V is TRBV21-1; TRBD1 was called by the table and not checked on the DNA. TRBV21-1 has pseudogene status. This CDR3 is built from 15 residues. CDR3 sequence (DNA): TGTGCCAGCACAGGGGCAGGTCCTAGCACAGATACGCAGTATTTT. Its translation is CASTGAGPSTDTQYF.

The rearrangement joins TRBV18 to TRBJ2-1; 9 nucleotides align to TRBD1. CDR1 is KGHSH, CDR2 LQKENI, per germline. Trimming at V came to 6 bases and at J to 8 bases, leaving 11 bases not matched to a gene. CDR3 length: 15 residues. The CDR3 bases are TGTGCCAGCTCCCCTCTGGGACAGGGTCTTCATGAGCAGTTCTTC. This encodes CASSPLGQGLHEQFF.

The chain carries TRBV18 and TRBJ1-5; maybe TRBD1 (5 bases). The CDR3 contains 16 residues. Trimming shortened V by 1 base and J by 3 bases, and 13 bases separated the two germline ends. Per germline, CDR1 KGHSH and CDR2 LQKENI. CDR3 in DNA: TGTGCCAGCTCACCACTAGAAAGGGGTGACAATCAGCCCCAGCATTTT. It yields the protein CASSPLERGDNQPQHF.

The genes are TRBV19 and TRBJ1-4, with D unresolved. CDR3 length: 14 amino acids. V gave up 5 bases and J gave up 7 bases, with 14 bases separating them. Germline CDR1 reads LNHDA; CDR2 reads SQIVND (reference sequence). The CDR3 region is CASSLGAPSEKLFF. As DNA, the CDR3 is TGTGCCAGTAGTTTAGGTGCCCCCAGTGAAAAACTGTTTTTT. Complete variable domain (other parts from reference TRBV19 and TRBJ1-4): DGGITQSPKYLFRKEGQNVTLSCEQNLNHDAMYWYRQDPGQGLRLIYYSQIVNDFQKGDIAEGYSVSREKKESFPLTVTSAQKNPTAFYLCASSLGAPSEKLFFGSGTQLSVL.

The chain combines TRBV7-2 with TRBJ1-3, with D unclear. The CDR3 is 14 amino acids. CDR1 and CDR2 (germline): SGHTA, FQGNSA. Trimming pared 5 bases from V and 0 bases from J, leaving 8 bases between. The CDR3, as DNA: TGTGCCAGCAGCGCGGTGATCTCTGGAAACACCATATATTTT. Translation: CASSAVISGNTIYF.